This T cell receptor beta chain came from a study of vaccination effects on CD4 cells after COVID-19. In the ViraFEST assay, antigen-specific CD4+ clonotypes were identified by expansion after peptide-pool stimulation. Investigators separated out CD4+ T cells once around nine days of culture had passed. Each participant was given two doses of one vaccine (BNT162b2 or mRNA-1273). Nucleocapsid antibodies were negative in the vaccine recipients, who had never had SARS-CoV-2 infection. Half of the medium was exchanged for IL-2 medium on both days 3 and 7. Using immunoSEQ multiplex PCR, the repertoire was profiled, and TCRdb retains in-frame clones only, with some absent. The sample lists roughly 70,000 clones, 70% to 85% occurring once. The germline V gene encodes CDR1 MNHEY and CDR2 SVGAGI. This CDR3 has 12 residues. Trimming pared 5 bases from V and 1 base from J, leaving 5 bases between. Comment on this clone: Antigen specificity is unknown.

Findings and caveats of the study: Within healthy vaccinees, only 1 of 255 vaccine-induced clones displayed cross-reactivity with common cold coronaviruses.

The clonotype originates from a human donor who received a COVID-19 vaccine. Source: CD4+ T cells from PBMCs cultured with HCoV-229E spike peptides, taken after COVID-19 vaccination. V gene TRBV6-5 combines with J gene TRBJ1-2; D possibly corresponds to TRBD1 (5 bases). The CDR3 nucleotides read TGTGCCAGCAGTAGGGGTAACTATGGCTACACCTTC. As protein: CASSRGNYGYTF.